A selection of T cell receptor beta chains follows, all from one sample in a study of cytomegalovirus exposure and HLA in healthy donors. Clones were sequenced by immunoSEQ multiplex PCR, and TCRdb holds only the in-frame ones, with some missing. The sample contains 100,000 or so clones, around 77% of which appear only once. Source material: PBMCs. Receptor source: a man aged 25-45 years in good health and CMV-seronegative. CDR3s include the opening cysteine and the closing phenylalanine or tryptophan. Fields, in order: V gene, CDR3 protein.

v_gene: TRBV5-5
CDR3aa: CASSRDSLGQYF

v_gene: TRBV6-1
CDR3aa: CASSASGTGSYEQYF

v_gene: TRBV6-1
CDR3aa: CASSELTGGRGGYTF

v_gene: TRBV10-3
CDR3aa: CAISFLAGGTYNEQFF

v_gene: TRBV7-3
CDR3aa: CASSLMPGQETQYF

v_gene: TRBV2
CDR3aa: CASISGRRTGELFF

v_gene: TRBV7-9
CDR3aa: CASSLDSGTGSAEYF

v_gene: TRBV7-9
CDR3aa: CASSPLVLAGVFPGELFF

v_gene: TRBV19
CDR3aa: CASSIILAGPGELFF

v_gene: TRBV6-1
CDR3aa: CASSRERSYEQYF

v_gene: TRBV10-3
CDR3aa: CAISVEQGVSSGANVLTF